Listed below are T cell receptor beta chains from one sample, sequenced in a study of blood T cell repertoires in COVID-19. Here immunoSEQ multiplex PCR was the method, and the copy in TCRdb shows in-frame clones only, minus some. The sample contains just over 70,000 clones, about 80% of which appear only once. The sample comprised peripheral blood. All receptors derive from a man between 65 and 85 years old who had recovered from COVID-19. CDR3s include the opening cysteine and the closing phenylalanine or tryptophan. Fields, in order: V gene, D gene, clone size, J gene, CDR3 DNA, CDR3 protein. D genes are given only for firm matches. Rows give clone size only sometimes, using once, few, many, or a class for an expanded clone.

TRBV28	.	.	TRBJ1-1	TGTGCCAGCAGTTCTACTTGGAGGACAGAGTCTGAAGCTTTCTTT	CASSSTWRTESEAFF
TRBV7-9	.	few	TRBJ1-6	TGTGCCAGCAGCCGCGATAATTCACCCCTCCACTTT	CASSRDNSPLHF
TRBV6-4	TRBD2	many	TRBJ2-7	TGTGCCAGCGGCAGTGACCGGGACAGAGGGACTAGCGGGTCCACCTACGAGCAGTACTTC	CASGSDRDRGTSGSTYEQYF
TRBV28	.	few	TRBJ1-1	TGTGCCAGCACCTGGAGAGGGAGAACCCCTGAAGCTTTCTTT	CASTWRGRTPEAFF
TRBV4-3	.	.	TRBJ2-7	TGCGCCAGCAGCCAAAACCCACTCTCTCCAGGGAACCCCTACGAGCAGTACTTC	CASSQNPLSPGNPYEQYF
TRBV27	TRBD2	once	TRBJ2-3	TGTGCCAGCAGTTCGCGGGGGGGCTGGACAGATACGCAGTATTTT	CASSSRGGWTDTQYF
TRBV18	TRBD1	.	TRBJ1-6	TGTGCCAGCTCACCAACTACCTTAGGACAGGGGAATACACCCCTCCACTTT	CASSPTTLGQGNTPLHF
TRBV5-1	.	.	TRBJ2-5	TGCGCCAGCAGCCCGGCCAGGAACCCCGTCCAAGAGACCCAGTACTTC	CASSPARNPVQETQYF
TRBV5-3	.	.	TRBJ1-1	TGTGCCAGAAGGTTTAGGGGGACGAACACTGAAGCTTTCTTT	CARRFRGTNTEAFF
TRBV27	.	.	TRBJ1-6	TGTGCCACCGGGGGTTCCTATAATTCACCCCTCCACTTT	CATGGSYNSPLHF
TRBV6-5	TRBD1	.	TRBJ2-5	TGTGCCAGCAGGGTGGACAGGGCGGAGACCCAGTACTTC	CASRVDRAETQYF
TRBV7-2	TRBD2	.	TRBJ2-7	TGTGCCAGCAGCTTAGTGGGCGGGCTAGCGGGATATTCCTACGAGCAGTACTTC	CASSLVGGLAGYSYEQYF
TRBV7-9	.	.	TRBJ2-7	TGTGCCAGCAGCACCGAGGGGGTGGGCGAGCAGTACTTC	CASSTEGVGEQYF
TRBV5-4	.	.	TRBJ1-1	TGTGCCAGCAGCTTGGGCCCGGCGGACACTGAAGCTTTCTTT	CASSLGPADTEAFF
TRBV7-6	TRBD2	.	TRBJ2-6	TGTGCCAGCAGCTTAGAAGCGGGAGGGCCGGGGTCTGGGGCCAACGTCCTGACTTTC	CASSLEAGGPGSGANVLTF
TRBV27	TRBD2	.	TRBJ2-2	TGTGCCAGCAGCCCGACTAGCGGGAACACCGGGGAGCTGTTTTTT	CASSPTSGNTGELFF
TRBV29-1	.	few	TRBJ2-2	TGCAGCGCTGAGGGTTTAGCGTCCGGGGAGCTGTTTTTT	CSAEGLASGELFF
TRBV5-1	TRBD2	.	TRBJ2-1	TGCGCCAGCAGCTTGGCGGCGGGAGAGGTAAATGAGCAGTTCTTC	CASSLAAGEVNEQFF
TRBV7-9	.	.	TRBJ1-4	TGTGCCAGCAGCTTTAGCGAAAGGCAGGCTAATGAAAAACTGTTTTTT	CASSFSERQANEKLFF
TRBV29-1	TRBD2	.	TRBJ2-3	TGCAGCGCCACTCGACTAGCGGAGCGCACAGATACGCAGTATTTT	CSATRLAERTDTQYF
TRBV18	.	once	TRBJ2-2	TGTGCCAGCTCACCACTGGCAGGGGAATTGGCCACCGGGGAGCTGTTTTTT	CASSPLAGELATGELFF
TRBV3-1/TRBV3-2	TRBD2	.	TRBJ2-3	TGTGCCAGCAGCCAAAGGAAGCGGGGGGTCACAGATACGCAGTATTTT	CASSQRKRGVTDTQYF
TRBV27	.	.	TRBJ2-5	TGTGCCTCAAGGGGCGGAGAGACCCAGTACTTC	CASRGGETQYF
TRBV7-2	TRBD1	.	TRBJ1-6	TGTGCCAGCAGCTTTTGGACAGGGAATTCACCCCTCCACTTT	CASSFWTGNSPLHF
TRBV19	.	few	TRBJ2-3	TGTGCCAGTAGTATCGGGGTTTCCCCCGATACGCAGTATTTT	CASSIGVSPDTQYF
TRBV7-9	.	.	TRBJ2-4	TGTGCCAGCAGCTTAGCGAGTGACATTCAGTACTTC	CASSLASDIQYF
TRBV5-1	.	once	TRBJ2-3	TGCGCCAGCAGCTCCGGACAGGGAGGGACTGGGAATACGCAGTATTTT	CASSSGQGGTGNTQYF
TRBV12-3/TRBV12-4	.	.	TRBJ1-2	TGTGCCAGCAACCAAGGCGGTCTCTATGGCTACACCTTC	CASNQGGLYGYTF
TRBV28	.	.	TRBJ1-5	TGTGCCAGCAGACCACTATCGGACGGGAGGAATCAGCCCCAGCATTTT	CASRPLSDGRNQPQHF
TRBV7-9	.	.	TRBJ2-5	TGTGCCAGCAGCTTAGGATTAGGGGATGGCGAGACCCAGTACTTC	CASSLGLGDGETQYF
TRBV4-1	TRBD2	few	TRBJ2-1	TGCGCCAGCAGCCAAGGTCTAGCGGGGAACAATGAGCAGTTCTTC	CASSQGLAGNNEQFF
TRBV3-1/TRBV3-2	.	few	TRBJ1-2	TGTGCCAGCAGCACCCGGCTAGCCTACACCTTC	CASSTRLAYTF
TRBV7-2	TRBD2	.	TRBJ2-2	TGTGCCAGCAGCTCCGGACTAGCGAACACCGGGGAGCTGTTTTTT	CASSSGLANTGELFF
TRBV7-2	.	once	TRBJ2-7	TGTGCCAGCAGCTTAGCAGCGCAGCCCTACGAGCAGTACTTC	CASSLAAQPYEQYF
TRBV5-1	TRBD1	few	TRBJ2-7	TGCGCCAGCAGCAGACTGCCTGTTGGGACAGGAGTCTACGAGCAGTACTTC	CASSRLPVGTGVYEQYF
TRBV3-1/TRBV3-2	.	.	TRBJ1-2	TGTGCCAGCAGCCAAGACAGGCGGACAGACTACTATGGCTACACCTTC	CASSQDRRTDYYGYTF
TRBV12-2	.	.	TRBJ2-1	TGTGCAAGTCGCTCCGTAGGGACTGAATCCTACAATGAGCAGTTCTTC	CASRSVGTESYNEQFF
TRBV19	.	.	TRBJ2-7	TGTGCCAGTAGCAAGACAAGACCCTACGAGCAGTACTTC	CASSKTRPYEQYF
TRBV7-2	TRBD1	.	TRBJ1-2	TGTGCCAGCAGCTTAGAGCTCAGGGGGCCTGGCTACACCTTC	CASSLELRGPGYTF
TRBV2	.	.	TRBJ1-6	TGTGCCAGCAGTGCCCACCTGGGGGGCTCCTATAATTCACCCCTCCACTTT	CASSAHLGGSYNSPLHF
TRBV11-2	.	.	TRBJ1-1	TGTGCCAGCAGCTTAGTTCCCCCCTTGAACACTGAAGCTTTCTTT	CASSLVPPLNTEAFF
TRBV24-1	TRBD1	.	TRBJ2-7	TGTGCCACCAGTGATGCGGACAGGGGCTACGAGCAGTACTTC	CATSDADRGYEQYF